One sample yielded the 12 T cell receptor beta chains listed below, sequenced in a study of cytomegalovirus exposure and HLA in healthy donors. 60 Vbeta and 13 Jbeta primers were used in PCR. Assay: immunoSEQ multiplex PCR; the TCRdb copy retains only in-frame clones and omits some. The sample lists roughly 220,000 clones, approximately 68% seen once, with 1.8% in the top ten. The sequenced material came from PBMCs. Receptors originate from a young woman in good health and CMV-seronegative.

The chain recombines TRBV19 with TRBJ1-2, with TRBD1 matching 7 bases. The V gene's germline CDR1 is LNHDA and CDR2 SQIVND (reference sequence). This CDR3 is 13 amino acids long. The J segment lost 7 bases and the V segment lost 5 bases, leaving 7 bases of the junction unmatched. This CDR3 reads CASSSRTGIGYTF. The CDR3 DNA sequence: TGTGCCAGTAGTTCTCGGACAGGTATTGGCTACACCTTC.

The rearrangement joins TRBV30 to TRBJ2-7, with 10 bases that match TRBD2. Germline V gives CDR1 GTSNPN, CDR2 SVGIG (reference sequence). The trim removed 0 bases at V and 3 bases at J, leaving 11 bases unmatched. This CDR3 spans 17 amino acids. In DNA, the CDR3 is TGTGCCTGGAGTGTTAGTAGCGGGAGGCCCGGGATCTACGAGCAGTACTTC. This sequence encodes CAWSVSSGRPGIYEQYF.

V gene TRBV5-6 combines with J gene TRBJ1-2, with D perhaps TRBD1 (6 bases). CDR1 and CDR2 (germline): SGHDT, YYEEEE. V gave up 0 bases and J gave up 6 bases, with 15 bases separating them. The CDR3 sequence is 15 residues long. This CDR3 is CASSLVGGSLNGYTF. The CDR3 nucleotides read TGTGCCAGCAGCTTGGTAGGGGGATCCCTTAATGGCTACACCTTC.

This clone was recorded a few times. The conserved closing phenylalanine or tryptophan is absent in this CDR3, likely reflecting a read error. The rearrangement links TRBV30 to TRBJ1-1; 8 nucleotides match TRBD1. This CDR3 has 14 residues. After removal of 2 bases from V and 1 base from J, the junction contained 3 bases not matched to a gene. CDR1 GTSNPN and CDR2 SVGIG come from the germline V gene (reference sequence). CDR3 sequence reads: CAWSSGTGNTEAFL. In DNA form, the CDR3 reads TGTGCCTGGAGTTCCGGGACAGGGAACACTGAAGCTTTCTTG.

The CDR3 coding sequence is TGTGCCAGCAGCTTAGTACTCTCTGGGGCCAACGTCCTGACTTTC. The encoded protein is CASSLVLSGANVLTF. The chain recombines TRBV7-3 with TRBJ2-6; D ambiguous. V was clipped by 2 bases and J by 0 bases, with 5 bases between them. This CDR3 is built from 15 residues. The germline V gene encodes CDR1 SGHTA and CDR2 FQGTGA.

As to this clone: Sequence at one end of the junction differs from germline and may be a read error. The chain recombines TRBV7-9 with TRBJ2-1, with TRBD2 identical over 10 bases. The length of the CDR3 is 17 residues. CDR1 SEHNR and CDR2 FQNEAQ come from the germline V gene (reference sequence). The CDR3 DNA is TGTTCCAGCAGCTTAGGTGCTAGCGGGAGAAGCCCTCATGAGCAGTTCTTC. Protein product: CSSSLGASGRSPHEQFF.

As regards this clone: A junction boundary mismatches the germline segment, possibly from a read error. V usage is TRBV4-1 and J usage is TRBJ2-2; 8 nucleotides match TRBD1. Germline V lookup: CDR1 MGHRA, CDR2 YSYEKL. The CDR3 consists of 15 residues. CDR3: CASSPGQDTTGELFF. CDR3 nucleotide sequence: TGTGCCAGCAGTCCGGGACAGGACACCACCGGGGAGCTGTTTTTT.

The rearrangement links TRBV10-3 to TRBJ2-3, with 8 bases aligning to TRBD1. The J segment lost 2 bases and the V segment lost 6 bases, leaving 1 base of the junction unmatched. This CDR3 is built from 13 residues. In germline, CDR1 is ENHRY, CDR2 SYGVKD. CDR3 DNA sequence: TGTGCCATCAGCCAGGGGGCCACAGATACGCAGTATTTT. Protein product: CAISQGATDTQYF.

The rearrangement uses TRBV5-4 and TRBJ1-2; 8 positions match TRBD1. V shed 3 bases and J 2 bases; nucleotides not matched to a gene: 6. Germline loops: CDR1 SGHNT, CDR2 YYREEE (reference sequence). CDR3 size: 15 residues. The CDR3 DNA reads TGTGCCAGCAGCTACGGACAGGGAATGAACTATGGCTACACCTTC. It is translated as CASSYGQGMNYGYTF. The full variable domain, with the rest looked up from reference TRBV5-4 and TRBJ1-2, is ETGVTQSPTHLIKTRGQQVTLRCSSQSGHNTVSWYQQALGQGPQFIFQYYREEENGRGNFPPRFSGLQFPNYSSELNVNALELDDSALYLCASSYGQGMNYGYTFGSGTRLTVV.

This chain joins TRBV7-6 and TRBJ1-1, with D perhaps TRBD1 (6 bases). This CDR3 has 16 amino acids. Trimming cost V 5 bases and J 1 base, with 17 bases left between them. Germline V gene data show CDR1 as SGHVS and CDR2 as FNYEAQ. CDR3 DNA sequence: TGTGCCAGCAGCCCAATAGGGGGTCAGGGGAACACTGAAGCTTTCTTT. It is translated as CASSPIGGQGNTEAFF.

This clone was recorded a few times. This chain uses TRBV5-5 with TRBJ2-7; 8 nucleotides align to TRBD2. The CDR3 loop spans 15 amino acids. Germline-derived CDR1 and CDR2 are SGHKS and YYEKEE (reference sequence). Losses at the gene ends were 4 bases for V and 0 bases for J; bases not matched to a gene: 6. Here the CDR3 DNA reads TGTGCCAGCAGCCTCGGACTAGCAAGCTCCTACGAGCAGTACTTC. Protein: CASSLGLASSYEQYF.

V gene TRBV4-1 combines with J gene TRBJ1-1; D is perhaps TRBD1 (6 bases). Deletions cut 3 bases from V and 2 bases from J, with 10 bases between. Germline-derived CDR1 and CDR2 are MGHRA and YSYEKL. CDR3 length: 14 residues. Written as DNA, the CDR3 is TGCGCCAGCAGCCAGAGGGGGGGCAACACTGAAGCTTTCTTT. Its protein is CASSQRGGNTEAFF.